This T cell receptor (beta chain) derives from a study of blood T cell repertoires in COVID-19. Overall study: Specimens from acute and convalescent COVID-19 originated in the United States, Italy and Spain. Sample material is recorded as cDNA or gDNA derived from T cells, B-cell-depleted T cells, or PBMCs.

In the authors' workflow: Amplification with reference gene primers provided the estimates of nucleated cell counts. Using immunoSEQ multiplex PCR, the repertoire was profiled, and TCRdb retains in-frame clones only, with some absent. D and trimming come from the DNA, and the V and J calls and clone size come from that table. The profile shows tens of thousands of clones, around nine tenths of them singletons. Deletions cut 9 bases from V and 13 bases from J, with 27 bases between. The CDR3 covers 15 residues. The V gene's germline CDR1 is MNHEY and CDR2 SVGAGI. This chain connects TRBV6-5 to TRBJ1-4; unclear D gene. Material: peripheral blood. This TCR came from a human donor in a cohort sampled during active COVID-19. The CDR3 nucleotides are TGTGCCAGTGAGAAAGCTACAGTATTCGGTGGAGGACTGTTTTTT. It codes for CASEKATVFGGGLFF.